The clone carrying this TCR beta chain was detected only a few times. Antigen unknown. TCRdb re-called the RT-PCR reads with MiXCR, one entry per CDR3 protein. The sample shows about 480,000 distinct CDR3 sequences, 10% to 15% of them seen only once. J was trimmed by 5 bases and V by 4 bases; bases with no gene match: 10. Germline CDR1 and CDR2: ENHRY and SYGVKD. The CDR3 is made up of 15 amino acids. These data originate in a study of response to subunit inactivated influenza vaccine. Study results and limitations: The authors suggested that every seasonal influenza vaccination recruits few new T cells.

This chain joins TRBV10-3 and TRBJ2-5; 7 bases fit TRBD2. Sequences were derived from PBMCs from blood, sampled 45 days after vaccination. The receptor's source is a man over 45 who received an inactivated influenza vaccine. The CDR3 protein is CAISALRGSHETQYF. Here the CDR3 DNA reads TGTGCCATCAGTGCCCTCCGCGGGAGCCATGAGACCCAGTACTTC.